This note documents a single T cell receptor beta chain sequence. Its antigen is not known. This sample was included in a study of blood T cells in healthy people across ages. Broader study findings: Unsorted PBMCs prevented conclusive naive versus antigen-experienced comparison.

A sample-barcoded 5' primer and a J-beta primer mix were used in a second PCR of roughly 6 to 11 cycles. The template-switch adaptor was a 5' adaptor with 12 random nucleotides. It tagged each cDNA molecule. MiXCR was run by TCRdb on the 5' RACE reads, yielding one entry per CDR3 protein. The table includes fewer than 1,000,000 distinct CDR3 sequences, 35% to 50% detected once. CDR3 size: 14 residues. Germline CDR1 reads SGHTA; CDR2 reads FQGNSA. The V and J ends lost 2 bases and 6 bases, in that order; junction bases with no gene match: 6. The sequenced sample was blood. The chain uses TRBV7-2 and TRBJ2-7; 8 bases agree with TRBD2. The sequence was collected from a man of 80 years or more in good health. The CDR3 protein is CASSLPAGVSEQYF. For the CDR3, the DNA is TGTGCCAGCAGCTTACCAGCGGGAGTATCCGAGCAGTACTTC.